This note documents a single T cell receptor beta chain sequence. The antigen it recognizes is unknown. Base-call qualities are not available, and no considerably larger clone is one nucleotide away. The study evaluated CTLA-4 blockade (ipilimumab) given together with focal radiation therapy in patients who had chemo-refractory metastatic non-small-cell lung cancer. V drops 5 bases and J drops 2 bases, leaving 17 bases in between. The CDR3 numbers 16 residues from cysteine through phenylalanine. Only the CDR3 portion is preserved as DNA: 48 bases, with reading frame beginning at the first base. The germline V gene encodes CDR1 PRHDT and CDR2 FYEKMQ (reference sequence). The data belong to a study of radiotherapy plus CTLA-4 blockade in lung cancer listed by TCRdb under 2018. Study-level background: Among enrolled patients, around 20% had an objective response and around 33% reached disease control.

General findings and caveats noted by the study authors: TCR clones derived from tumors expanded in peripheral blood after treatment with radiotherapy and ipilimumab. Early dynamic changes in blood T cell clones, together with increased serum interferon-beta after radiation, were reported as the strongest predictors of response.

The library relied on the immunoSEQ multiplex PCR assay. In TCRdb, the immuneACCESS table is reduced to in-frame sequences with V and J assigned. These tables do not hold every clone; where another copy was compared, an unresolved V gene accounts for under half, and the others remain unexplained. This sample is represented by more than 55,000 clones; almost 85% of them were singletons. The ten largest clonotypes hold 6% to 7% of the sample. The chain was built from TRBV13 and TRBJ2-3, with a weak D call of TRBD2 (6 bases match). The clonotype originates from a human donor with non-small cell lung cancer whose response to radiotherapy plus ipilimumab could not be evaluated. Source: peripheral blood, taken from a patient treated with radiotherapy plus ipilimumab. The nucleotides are TGTGCCAGCAGCCCGAACCCGGGACTGTACACAGATACGCAGTATTTT. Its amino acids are CASSPNPGLYTDTQYF.